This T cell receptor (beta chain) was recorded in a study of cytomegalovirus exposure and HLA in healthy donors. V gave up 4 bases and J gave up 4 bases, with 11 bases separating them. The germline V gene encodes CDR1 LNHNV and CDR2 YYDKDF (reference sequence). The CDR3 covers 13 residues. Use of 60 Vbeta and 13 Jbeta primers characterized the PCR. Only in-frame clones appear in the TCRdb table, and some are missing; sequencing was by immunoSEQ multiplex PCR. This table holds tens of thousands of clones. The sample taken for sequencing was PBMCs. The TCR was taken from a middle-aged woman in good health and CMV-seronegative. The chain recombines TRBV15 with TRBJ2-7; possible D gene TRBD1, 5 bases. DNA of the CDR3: TGTGCCACCAGCATTAACCAGGGTTACGAGCAGTACTTC. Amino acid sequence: CATSINQGYEQYF.